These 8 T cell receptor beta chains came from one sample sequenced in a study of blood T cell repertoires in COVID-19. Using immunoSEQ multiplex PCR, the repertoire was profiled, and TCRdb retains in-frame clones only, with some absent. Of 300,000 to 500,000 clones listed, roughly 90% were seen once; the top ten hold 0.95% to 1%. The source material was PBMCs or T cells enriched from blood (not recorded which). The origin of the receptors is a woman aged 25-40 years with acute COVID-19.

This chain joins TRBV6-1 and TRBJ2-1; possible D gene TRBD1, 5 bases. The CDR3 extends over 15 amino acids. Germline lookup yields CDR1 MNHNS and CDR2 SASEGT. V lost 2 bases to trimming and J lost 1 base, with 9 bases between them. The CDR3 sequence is CASSEPGASYNEQFF. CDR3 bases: TGTGCCAGCAGTGAACCTGGGGCGTCCTACAATGAGCAGTTCTTC.

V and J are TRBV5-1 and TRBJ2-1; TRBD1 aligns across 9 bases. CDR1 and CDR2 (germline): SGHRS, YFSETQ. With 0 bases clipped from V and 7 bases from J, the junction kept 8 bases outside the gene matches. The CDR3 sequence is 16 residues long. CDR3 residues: CASSLGGTGSLNEQFF. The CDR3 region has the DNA TGCGCCAGCAGCTTGGGGGGGACAGGGAGCTTGAATGAGCAGTTCTTC. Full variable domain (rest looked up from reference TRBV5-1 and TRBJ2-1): KAGVTQTPRYLIKTRGQQVTLSCSPISGHRSVSWYQQTPGQGLQFLFEYFSETQRNKGNFPGRFSGRQFSNSRSEMNVSTLELGDSALYLCASSLGGTGSLNEQFFGPGTRLTVL.

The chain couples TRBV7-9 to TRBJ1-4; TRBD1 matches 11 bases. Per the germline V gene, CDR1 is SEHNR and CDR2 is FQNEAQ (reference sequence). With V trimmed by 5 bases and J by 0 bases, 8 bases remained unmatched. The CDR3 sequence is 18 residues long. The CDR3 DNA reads TGTGCCAGCAGCCCCAAGTGGGGACAGGGGGCAACTAATGAAAAACTGTTTTTT. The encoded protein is CASSPKWGQGATNEKLFF.

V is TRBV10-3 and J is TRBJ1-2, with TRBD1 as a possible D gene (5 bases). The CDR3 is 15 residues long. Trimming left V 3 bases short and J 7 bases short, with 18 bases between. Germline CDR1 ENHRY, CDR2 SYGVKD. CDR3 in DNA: TGTGCCATCAGTGACCCAGGACGGGGGGTAGGTGGCTACACCTTC. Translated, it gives CAISDPGRGVGGYTF.

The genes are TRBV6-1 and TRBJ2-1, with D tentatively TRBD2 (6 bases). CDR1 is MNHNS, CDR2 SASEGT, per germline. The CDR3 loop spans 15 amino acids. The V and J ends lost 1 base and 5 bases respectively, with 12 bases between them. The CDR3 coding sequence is TGTGCCAGCAGTGAAGAGGGGACTCGACACAATGAGCAGTTCTTC. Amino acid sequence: CASSEEGTRHNEQFF.

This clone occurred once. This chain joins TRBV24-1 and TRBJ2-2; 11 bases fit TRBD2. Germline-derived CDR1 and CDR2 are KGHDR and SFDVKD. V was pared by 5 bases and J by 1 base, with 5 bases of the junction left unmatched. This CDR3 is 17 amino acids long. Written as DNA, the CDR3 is TGTGCCACCAGTGGTGATAGCGGGGGGGAGAACACCGGGGAGCTGTTTTTT. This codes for CATSGDSGGENTGELFF.

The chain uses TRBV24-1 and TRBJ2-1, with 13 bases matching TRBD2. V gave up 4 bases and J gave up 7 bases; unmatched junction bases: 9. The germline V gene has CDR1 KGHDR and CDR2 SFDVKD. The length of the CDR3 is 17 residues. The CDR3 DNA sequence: TGTGCCACCAGTGACTACCTCACTAGCGGGGGGGGGAATGAGCAGTTCTTC. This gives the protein CATSDYLTSGGGNEQFF.

The DNA for the CDR3 is TGTGCCAGCAGTTTAGTGATCGGGGGTGGAGATACGCAGTATTTT. Its protein product is CASSLVIGGGDTQYF. V gene TRBV27 combines with J gene TRBJ2-3; TRBD2 is a possible D gene (6 bases). V lost 2 bases and J 5 bases, leaving 14 bases between the germline ends. The CDR3 sequence is 15 residues long. Germline CDR1 MNHEY, CDR2 SMNVEV (reference sequence).